This T cell receptor beta chain was recorded in a study of blood T cell repertoires in COVID-19. The germline gives CDR1 ENHRY, CDR2 SYGVKD. The V segment lost 7 bases and the J segment 0 bases; nucleotides outside the gene matches: 6. The CDR3 loop spans 14 amino acids. Seattle patient enrollment occurred during active infection, with longitudinal follow-up thereafter. Some clones are missing from TCRdb's copy, which holds only in-frame ones; the method was immunoSEQ multiplex PCR. The table includes roughly 84,000 clones, just under 80% detected once. Input material: peripheral blood. The source is a man aged 55 to 69 with COVID-19, enrolled during active disease. The chain recombines TRBV10-3 with TRBJ2-7; 7 bases fit TRBD1. CDR3 sequence reads: CAITPGQTSYEQYF. In nucleotides, the CDR3 is TGTGCCATCACCCCGGGACAGACCTCCTACGAGCAGTACTTC.